This TCR beta chain was observed in a study of T cells in Graves' hyperthyroidism and ophthalmopathy. Study results and caveats: The model forecast ophthalmopathy, anticipating it by a median approximately 7 months before onset. A model built on 13 V-J features separated ophthalmopathy from stable hyperthyroidism.

With a duration under 2 months, the hyperthyroidism was newly diagnosed in patients aged 18 to 65. Patients having uncontrolled infection, another autoimmune disease, pregnancy or lactation were not included. Unmatched junction bases numbered 4, after V lost 1 base and J lost 2 bases. Germline V CDR1 and CDR2: SNHLY, FYNNEI. The CDR3 runs to 15 residues. There were TCR beta CDR3 regions amplified from RNA transcripts. The HTBI primer set served for first-round RT-PCR of the TCR CDR3. Each CDR3 protein gets one entry after TCRdb re-called the multiplex PCR reads with MiXCR. The table includes under 400,000 distinct CDR3 sequences, roughly 13% detected once. This clonotype was observed at least ten times. Its antigen is currently unknown.

Sample: blood. The rearrangement uses TRBV2 and TRBJ2-7; 8 bases agree with TRBD1. The receptor comes from a woman in her sixties with Graves' hyperthyroidism. The CDR3 loop reads CASSEGDRTAYEQYF. CDR3 nucleotides: TGTGCCAGCAGTGAAGGGGACAGGACAGCCTACGAGCAGTACTTC.